These T cell receptor beta chains were read from a single sample in a study of blood T cell repertoires in COVID-19. Measured with immunoSEQ multiplex PCR; TCRdb has only the in-frame clones, and not every one. The sample records under 200,000 clones, under 90% being singletons. What was sequenced was PBMCs or T cells enriched from blood (not recorded which). The receptor source for this set is a man in his fifties or sixties who had recovered from COVID-19. Each CDR3 is given with its conserved first and last residue. A D gene is named only where the DNA matches it firmly. Rows may omit the clone size; those that give it use once, few, many or a size class.

>TRBV6-5|16|TRBJ1-2|.|.
TGTGCCAGCAGTTACTCGAGGGCCCTTTCTAACTATGGCTACACCTTC
CASSYSRALSNYGYTF
>TRBV7-8|13|TRBJ2-1|.|few
TGTGCCAGCGATACGGCGGGTTACAATGAGCAGTTCTTC
CASDTAGYNEQFF
>TRBV5-1|16|TRBJ2-3|TRBD2|.
TGCGCCAGCAGCCCACGACTAGCGGGGGTCACAGATACGCAGTATTTT
CASSPRLAGVTDTQYF
>TRBV9|16|TRBJ1-3|TRBD1|.
TGTGCCAGCAGCGTCGGACAGGGGGCCTCTGGAAACACCATATATTTT
CASSVGQGASGNTIYF
>TRBV6-5|14|TRBJ1-3|.|.
TGTGCCATTCGGGAGGGGTCATCTGGAAACACCATATATTTT
CAIREGSSGNTIYF
>TRBV5-4|16|TRBJ2-5|.|few
TGTGCCAGCAGCTCCCCCCAGGTCGACCGGGGAGAGACCCAGTACTTC
CASSSPQVDRGETQYF
>TRBV2|14|TRBJ2-5|TRBD2|.
TGTGCCAGCAGTTCGGGACTAGCGGAAGAGACCCAGTACTTC
CASSSGLAEETQYF
>TRBV5-1|15|TRBJ1-4|.|.
TGCGCCAGCAGTTCCGGAGAAGCAACTAATGAAAAACTGTTTTTT
CASSSGEATNEKLFF
>TRBV29-1|12|TRBJ2-7|.|.
TGCAGCGTTGAAAAGGGACTGGACGAGCAGTACTTC
CSVEKGLDEQYF
>TRBV6-2/TRBV6-3|12|TRBJ1-6|.|.
TGTGCCAGCAGTTACGAGGATTCACCCCTCCACTTT
CASSYEDSPLHF
>TRBV9|16|TRBJ2-1|.|many
TGTGCCAGCAGCGTAGAGTTTGGAGGAGCCTACAATGAGCAGTTCTTC
CASSVEFGGAYNEQFF
>TRBV11-2|15|TRBJ1-4|TRBD1|.
TGTGCCAGCAGCGGACCGACAGGGGGCTACGAAAAACTGTTTTTT
CASSGPTGGYEKLFF
>TRBV6-4|14|TRBJ2-2|.|.
TGTGCCAGCAGCGAACAGGGTCGCACCGGGGAGCTGTTTTTT
CASSEQGRTGELFF
>TRBV19|12|TRBJ2-5|TRBD2|.
TGTGCCAGTAGTAACGGGAGGGAGACCCAGTACTTC
CASSNGRETQYF
>TRBV7-2|14|TRBJ2-2|.|.
TGTGCCAGCAGCTCCCAGAGGCCCACCGGGGAGCTGTTTTTT
CASSSQRPTGELFF
>TRBV11-2|18|TRBJ2-1|.|few
TGTGCCAGCAGCTGGGGAGTCGGGAGATGGGGCGCCTACAATGAGCAGTTCTTC
CASSWGVGRWGAYNEQFF
>TRBV6-6|15|TRBJ1-6|TRBD1|.
TGTGCCAGCACCGGAACCGGGACAGGGTATCTGCCCCTCCACTTT
CASTGTGTGYLPLHF
>TRBV28|16|TRBJ2-1|TRBD2|.
TGTGCCAGCACCCTGGAACTAGCGGGAGGTTGGAATGAGCAGTTCTTC
CASTLELAGGWNEQFF
>TRBV9|16|TRBJ2-1|TRBD2|few
TGTGCCAGCAGCGTTCAACCGGGACTAGCGGTCAATGAGCAGTTCTTC
CASSVQPGLAVNEQFF
>TRBV27|14|TRBJ1-2|TRBD1|.
TGTGCCAGCAGTTTTTCAGGGGGTAACTATGGCTACACCTTC
CASSFSGGNYGYTF
>TRBV5-1|15|TRBJ1-4|.|.
TGCGCCAGCAGCTTGGGGAGCAGTCTTAATGAAAAACTGTTTTTT
CASSLGSSLNEKLFF
>TRBV7-9|17|TRBJ2-2|.|.
TGTGCCAGCAGCTTGGCCCGTTGGGGGGAGAACACCGGGGAGCTGTTTTTT
CASSLARWGENTGELFF
>TRBV11-2|15|TRBJ2-1|.|.
TGTGCCAGCTCCATCGGGGGAGGCCGGCCGAATGAGCAGTTCTTC
CASSIGGGRPNEQFF
>TRBV5-5|14|TRBJ2-7|.|.
TGTGCCAGCAACCAGGGCAGGCGCTCCTACGAGCAGTACTTC
CASNQGRRSYEQYF
>TRBV28|14|TRBJ1-2|TRBD1|.
TGTGCCAGCAGCCCTCCTTTGACAGGGGGGGTATACACCTTC
CASSPPLTGGVYTF
>TRBV21-1|18|TRBJ1-6|.|.
TGTGCCAGCAGCCCCCCGGACAGGGTTTTCTCCTATAATTCACCCCTCCACTTT
CASSPPDRVFSYNSPLHF
>TRBV19|16|TRBJ2-3|TRBD2|.
TGTGCCAGTAGATCGACTAGCGGGGGGATAACAGATACGCAGTATTTT
CASRSTSGGITDTQYF
>TRBV4-1|14|TRBJ1-1|.|.
TGCGCCAGCAGCCAAGAGGAGCGAAACACTGAAGCTTTCTTT
CASSQEERNTEAFF
>TRBV3-1/TRBV3-2|17|TRBJ2-1|TRBD2|once
TGTGCCAGCAGCCCTCCGACTAGCGGGGCTTCCTACAATGAGCAGTTCTTC
CASSPPTSGASYNEQFF
>TRBV7-3|15|TRBJ1-3|.|.
TGTGCCAGCAGCTCACAGGGTGGCTCTGGAAACACCATATATTTT
CASSSQGGSGNTIYF
>TRBV6-6|21|TRBJ2-1|.|.
TGTGCCAGCAGTCCCAAAGAAGATCGAGGACTTGTAGGGGGTGTAGGTAATGAGCAGTTCTTC
CASSPKEDRGLVGGVGNEQFF
>TRBV10-3|14|TRBJ1-5|TRBD1|.
TGTGCCATCGCCTCACAGGGGAGCGATCAGCCCCAGCATTTT
CAIASQGSDQPQHF
>TRBV5-1|14|TRBJ1-2|TRBD1|.
TGCGCCAGCAGCTTAGGGGGCAAGAACTATGGCTACACCTTC
CASSLGGKNYGYTF
>TRBV3-1/TRBV3-2|13|TRBJ2-7|TRBD1|.
TGTGCCAGCAGCCATTCAGGGGGATTCGAGCAGTACTTC
CASSHSGGFEQYF
>TRBV27|13|TRBJ2-7|.|.
TGTGCCAGCAGCCCAACAGGTGCCTACGAGCAGTACTTC
CASSPTGAYEQYF
>TRBV7-9|15|TRBJ2-2|TRBD1|.
TGTGCCAGCAGCTTGGACAGGGTGGCGGCCGGGGAGCTGTTTTTT
CASSLDRVAAGELFF